This T cell receptor (beta chain) was sequenced for a study of OX40 agonist ivuxolimab in advanced cancers. Study at large: The dose-escalation cohort had hepatocellular carcinoma, melanoma, renal cell or head and neck cancer.

The germline V gene encodes CDR1 MDHEN and CDR2 SYDVKM. This CDR3 region has 15 residues. The V end was cut by 5 bases, the J end by 0 bases, with 13 bases between. Sequenced by immunoSEQ multiplex PCR; TCRdb stores in-frame clones only, minus some. The data show 70,000 to 75,000 clones, about 85% seen once. The sequence came from an adult with an advanced solid tumor such as melanoma, head and neck, liver or kidney cancer. This sequence joins TRBV28 and TRBJ1-1; no reliable D call. The sequencing used CD4+ or CD8+ T cells sorted from blood, collected in a trial of the OX40 agonist ivuxolimab. This CDR3 is CASSHPDSMNTEAFF. The CDR3 DNA reads as TGTGCCAGCAGTCATCCGGACTCTATGAACACTGAAGCTTTCTTT.